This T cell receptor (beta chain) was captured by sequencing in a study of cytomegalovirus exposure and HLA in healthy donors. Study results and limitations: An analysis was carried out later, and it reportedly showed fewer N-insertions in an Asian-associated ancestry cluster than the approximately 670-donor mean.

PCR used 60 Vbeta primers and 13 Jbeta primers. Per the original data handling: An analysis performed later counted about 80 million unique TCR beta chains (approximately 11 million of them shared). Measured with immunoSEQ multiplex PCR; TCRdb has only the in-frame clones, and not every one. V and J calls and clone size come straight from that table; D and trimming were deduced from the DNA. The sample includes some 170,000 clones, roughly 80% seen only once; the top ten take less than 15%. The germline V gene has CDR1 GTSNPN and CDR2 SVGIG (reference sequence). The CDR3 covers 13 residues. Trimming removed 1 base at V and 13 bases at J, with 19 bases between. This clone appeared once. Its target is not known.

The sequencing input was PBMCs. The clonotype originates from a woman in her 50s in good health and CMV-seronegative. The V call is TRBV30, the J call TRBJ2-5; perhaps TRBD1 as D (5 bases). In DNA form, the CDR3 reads TGTGCCTGGAGTGCCGACAGCCTTTCCCTACCGTACTTC. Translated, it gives CAWSADSLSLPYF.